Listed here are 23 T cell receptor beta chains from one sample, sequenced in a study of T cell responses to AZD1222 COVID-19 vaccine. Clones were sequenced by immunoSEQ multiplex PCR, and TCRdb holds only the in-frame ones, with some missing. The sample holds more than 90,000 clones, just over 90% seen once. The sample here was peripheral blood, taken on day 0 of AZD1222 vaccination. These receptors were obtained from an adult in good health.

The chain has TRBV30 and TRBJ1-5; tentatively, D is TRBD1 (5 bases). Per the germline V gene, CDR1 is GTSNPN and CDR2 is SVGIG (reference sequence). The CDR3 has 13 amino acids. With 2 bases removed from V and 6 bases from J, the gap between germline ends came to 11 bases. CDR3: CAWSPGGGQPQHF. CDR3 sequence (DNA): TGTGCCTGGAGTCCGGGGGGGGGTCAGCCCCAGCATTTT.

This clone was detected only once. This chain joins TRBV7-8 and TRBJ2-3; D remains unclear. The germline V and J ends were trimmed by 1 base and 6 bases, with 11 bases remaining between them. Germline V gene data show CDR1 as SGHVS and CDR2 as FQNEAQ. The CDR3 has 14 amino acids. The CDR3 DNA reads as TGTGCCAGCAGCTTAGGTAGTCGGCTTGATACGCAGTATTTT. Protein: CASSLGSRLDTQYF.

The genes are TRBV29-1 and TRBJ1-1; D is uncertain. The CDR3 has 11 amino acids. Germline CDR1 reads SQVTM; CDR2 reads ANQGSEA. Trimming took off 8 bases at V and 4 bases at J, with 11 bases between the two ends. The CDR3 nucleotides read TGCAGCCTCGGAGGCCGCACTGAAGCTTTCTTT. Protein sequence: CSLGGRTEAFF.

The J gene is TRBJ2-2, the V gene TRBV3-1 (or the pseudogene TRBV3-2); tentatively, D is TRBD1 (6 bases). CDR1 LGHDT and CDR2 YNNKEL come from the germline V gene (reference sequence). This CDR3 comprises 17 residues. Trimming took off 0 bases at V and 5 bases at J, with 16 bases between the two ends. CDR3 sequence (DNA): TGTGCCAGCAGCCAAGATTTAGGGGGAAGGAGGACCGGGGAGCTGTTTTTT. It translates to CASSQDLGGRRTGELFF.

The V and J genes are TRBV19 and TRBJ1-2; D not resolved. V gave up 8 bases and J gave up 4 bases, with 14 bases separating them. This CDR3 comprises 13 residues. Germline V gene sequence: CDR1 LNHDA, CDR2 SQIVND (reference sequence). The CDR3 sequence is CASRGERGYGYTF. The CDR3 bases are TGTGCCAGTCGGGGTGAACGAGGCTATGGCTACACCTTC.

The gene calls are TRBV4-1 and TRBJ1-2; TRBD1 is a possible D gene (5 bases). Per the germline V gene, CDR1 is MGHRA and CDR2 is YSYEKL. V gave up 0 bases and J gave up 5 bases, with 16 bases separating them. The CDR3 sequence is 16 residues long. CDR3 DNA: TGCGCCAGCAGCCAAGAGGTGGGACTGGGGGTATATGGCTACACCTTC. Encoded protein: CASSQEVGLGVYGYTF.

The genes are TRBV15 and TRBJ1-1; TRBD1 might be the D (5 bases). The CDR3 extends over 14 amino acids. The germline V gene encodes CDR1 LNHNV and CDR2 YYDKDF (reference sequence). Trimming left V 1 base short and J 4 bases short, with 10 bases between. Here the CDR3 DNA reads TGTGCCACCAGCAGAGGAGTTGGGGGCACTGAAGCTTTCTTT. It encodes CATSRGVGGTEAFF.

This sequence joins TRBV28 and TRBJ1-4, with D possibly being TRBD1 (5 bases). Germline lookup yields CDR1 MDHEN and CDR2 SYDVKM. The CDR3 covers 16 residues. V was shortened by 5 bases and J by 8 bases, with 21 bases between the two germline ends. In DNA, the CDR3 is TGTGCCAGCAGTCTATACCGGGCGGGGGGGACGGAAAAACTGTTTTTT. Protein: CASSLYRAGGTEKLFF.

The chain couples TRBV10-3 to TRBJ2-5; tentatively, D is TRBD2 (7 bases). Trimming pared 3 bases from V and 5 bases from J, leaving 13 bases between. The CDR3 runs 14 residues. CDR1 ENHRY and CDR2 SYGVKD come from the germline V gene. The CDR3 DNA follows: TGTGCCATCAGTGATGGGGGGAGGGGGGAGACCCAGTACTTC. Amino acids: CAISDGGRGETQYF.

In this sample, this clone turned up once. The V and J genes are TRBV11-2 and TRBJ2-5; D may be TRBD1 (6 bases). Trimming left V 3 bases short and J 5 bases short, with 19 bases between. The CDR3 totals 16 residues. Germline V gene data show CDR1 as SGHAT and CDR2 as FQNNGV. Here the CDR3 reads CASSLGQGYSGETQYF. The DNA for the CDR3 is TGTGCCAGCAGCTTGGGTCAGGGGTACTCGGGGGAGACCCAGTACTTC.

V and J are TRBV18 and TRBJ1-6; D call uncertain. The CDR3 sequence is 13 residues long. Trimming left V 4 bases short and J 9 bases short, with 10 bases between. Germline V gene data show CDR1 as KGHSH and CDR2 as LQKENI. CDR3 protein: CASSREEGSPLHF. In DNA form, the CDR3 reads TGTGCCAGCTCACGAGAAGAGGGTTCACCCCTCCACTTT.

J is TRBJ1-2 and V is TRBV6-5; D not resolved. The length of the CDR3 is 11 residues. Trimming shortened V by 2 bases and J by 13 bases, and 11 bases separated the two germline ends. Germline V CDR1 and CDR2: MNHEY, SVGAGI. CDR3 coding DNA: TGTGCCAGCAGTTACCGGGATTCGCTCACCTTC. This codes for CASSYRDSLTF.

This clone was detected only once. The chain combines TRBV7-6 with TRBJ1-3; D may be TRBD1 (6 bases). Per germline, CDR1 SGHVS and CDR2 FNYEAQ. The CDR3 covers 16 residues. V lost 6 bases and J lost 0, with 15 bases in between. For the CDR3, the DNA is TGTGCCAGCAGTTACAGGGATTTTCGCTCTGGAAACACCATATATTTT. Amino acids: CASSYRDFRSGNTIYF.

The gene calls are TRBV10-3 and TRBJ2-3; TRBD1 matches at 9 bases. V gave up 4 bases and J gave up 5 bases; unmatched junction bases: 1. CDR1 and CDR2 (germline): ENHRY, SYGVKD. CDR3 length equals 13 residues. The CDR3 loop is CAISGTGEDTQYF. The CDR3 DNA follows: TGTGCCATCAGTGGGACAGGGGAAGATACGCAGTATTTT.

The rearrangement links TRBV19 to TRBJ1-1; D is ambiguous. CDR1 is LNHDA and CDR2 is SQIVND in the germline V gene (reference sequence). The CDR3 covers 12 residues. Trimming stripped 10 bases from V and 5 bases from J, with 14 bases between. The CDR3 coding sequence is TGTGCCATCCGAGTGGGAAGGACTGAAGCTTTCTTT. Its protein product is CAIRVGRTEAFF.

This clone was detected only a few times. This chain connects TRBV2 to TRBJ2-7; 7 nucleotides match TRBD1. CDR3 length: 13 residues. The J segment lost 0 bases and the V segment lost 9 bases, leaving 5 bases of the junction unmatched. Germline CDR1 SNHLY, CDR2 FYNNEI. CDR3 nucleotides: TGTGCCAGTTCCGGGACAGCCTCCTACGAGCAGTACTTC. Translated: CASSGTASYEQYF.

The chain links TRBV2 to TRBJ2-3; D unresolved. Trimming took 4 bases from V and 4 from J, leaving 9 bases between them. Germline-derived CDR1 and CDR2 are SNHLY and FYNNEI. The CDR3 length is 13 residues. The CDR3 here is CASSVRSPDTQYF. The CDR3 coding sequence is TGTGCCAGCAGTGTTCGAAGTCCAGATACGCAGTATTTT.

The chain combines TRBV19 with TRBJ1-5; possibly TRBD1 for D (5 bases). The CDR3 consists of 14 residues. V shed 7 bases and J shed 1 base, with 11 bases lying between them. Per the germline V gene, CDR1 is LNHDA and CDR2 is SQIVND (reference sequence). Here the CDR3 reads CASKQTGSNQPQHF. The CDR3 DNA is TGTGCCAGTAAGCAAACAGGAAGCAATCAGCCCCAGCATTTT. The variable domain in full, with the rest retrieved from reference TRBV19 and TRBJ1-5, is DGGITQSPKYLFRKEGQNVTLSCEQNLNHDAMYWYRQDPGQGLRLIYYSQIVNDFQKGDIAEGYSVSREKKESFPLTVTSAQKNPTAFYLCASKQTGSNQPQHFGDGTRLSIL.

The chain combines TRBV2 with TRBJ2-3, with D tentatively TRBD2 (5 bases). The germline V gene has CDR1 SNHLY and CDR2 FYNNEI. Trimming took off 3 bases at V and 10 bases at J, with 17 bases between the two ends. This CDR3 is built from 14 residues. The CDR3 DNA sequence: TGTGCCAGCAGTGATAATCCCTCTGCGCGGGCGCAGTATTTT. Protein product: CASSDNPSARAQYF.

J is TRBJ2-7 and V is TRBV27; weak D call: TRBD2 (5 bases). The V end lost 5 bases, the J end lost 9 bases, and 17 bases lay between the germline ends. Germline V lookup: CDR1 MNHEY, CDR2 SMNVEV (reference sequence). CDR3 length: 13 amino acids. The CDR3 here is CASSKIRGIGQYF. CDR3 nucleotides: TGTGCCAGCAGTAAAATCCGGGGTATCGGGCAGTACTTC.

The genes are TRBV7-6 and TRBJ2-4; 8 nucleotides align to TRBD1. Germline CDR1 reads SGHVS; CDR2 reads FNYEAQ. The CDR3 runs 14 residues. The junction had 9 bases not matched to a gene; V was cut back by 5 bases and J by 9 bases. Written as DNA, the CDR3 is TGTGCCAGCAGCACAGAAACAGGGGGTGGCATTCAGTACTTC. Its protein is CASSTETGGGIQYF.

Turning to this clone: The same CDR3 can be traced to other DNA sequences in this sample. CDR3 sequence reads: CASSPGQGAEAFF. CDR3 DNA sequence: TGTGCCAGCAGCCCCGGACAGGGGGCTGAAGCTTTCTTT. This chain links TRBV3-1 (or the pseudogene TRBV3-2) with TRBJ1-1; 10 positions agree with TRBD1. CDR3 size: 13 residues. With 4 bases clipped from V and 6 bases from J, the junction kept 2 bases outside the gene matches. Germline lookup yields CDR1 LGHDT and CDR2 YNNKEL (reference sequence).

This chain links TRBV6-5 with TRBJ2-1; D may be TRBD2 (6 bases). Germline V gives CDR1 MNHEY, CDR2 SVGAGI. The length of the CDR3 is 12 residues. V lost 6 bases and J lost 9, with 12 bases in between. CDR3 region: CASSRLGAEQFF. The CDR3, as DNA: TGTGCCAGCAGCCGACTAGGCGCTGAGCAGTTCTTC.